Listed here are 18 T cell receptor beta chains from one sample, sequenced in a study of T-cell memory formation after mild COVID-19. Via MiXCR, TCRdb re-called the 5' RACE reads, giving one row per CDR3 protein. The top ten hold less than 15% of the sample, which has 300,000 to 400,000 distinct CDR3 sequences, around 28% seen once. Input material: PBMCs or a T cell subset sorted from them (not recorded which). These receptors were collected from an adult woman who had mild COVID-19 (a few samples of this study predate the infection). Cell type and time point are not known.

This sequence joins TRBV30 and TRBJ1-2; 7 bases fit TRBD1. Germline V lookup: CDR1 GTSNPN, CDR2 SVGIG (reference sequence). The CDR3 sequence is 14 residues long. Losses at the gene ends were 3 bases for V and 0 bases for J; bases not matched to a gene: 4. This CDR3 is CAWRLQGANYGYTF. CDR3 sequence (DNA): TGTGCCTGGAGGCTCCAGGGGGCTAACTATGGCTACACCTTC.

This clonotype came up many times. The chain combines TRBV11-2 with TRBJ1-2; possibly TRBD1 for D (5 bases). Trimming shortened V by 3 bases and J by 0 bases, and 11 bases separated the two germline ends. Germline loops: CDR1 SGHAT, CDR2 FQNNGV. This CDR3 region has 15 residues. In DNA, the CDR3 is TGTGCCAGCAGCTTTCGGGGGAGAGCTAACTATGGCTACACCTTC. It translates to CASSFRGRANYGYTF.

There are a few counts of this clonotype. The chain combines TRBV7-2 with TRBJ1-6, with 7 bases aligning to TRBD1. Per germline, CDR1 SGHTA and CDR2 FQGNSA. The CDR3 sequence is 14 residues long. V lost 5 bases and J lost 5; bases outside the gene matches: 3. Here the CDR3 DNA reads TGTGCCAGCAGCCGGGACAGAAATAATTCACCCCTCCACTTT. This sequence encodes CASSRDRNNSPLHF.

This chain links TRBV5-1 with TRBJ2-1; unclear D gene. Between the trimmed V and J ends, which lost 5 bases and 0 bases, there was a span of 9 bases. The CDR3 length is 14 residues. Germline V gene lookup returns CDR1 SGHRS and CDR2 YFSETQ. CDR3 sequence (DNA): TGCGCCAGCAGGACTGATCTCTCCTACAATGAGCAGTTCTTC. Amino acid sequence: CASRTDLSYNEQFF.

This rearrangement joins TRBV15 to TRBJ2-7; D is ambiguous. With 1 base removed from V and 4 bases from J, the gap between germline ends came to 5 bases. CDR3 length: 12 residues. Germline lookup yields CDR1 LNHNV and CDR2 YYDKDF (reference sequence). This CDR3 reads CATSRGAYEQYF. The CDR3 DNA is TGTGCCACCAGCAGAGGGGCTTACGAGCAGTACTTC. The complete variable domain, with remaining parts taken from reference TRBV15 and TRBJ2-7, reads DAMVIQNPRYQVTQFGKPVTLSCSQTLNHNVMYWYQQKSSQAPKLLFHYYDKDFNNEADTPDNFQSRRPNTSFCFLDIRSPGLGDTAMYLCATSRGAYEQYFGPGTRLTVT.

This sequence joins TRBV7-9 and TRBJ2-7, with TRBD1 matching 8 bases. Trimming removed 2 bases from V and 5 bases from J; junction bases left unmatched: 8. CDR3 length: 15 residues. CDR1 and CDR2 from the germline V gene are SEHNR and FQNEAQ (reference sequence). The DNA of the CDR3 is TGTGCCAGCAGCTTAAGACAGGGGACGATGAACGAGCAGTACTTC. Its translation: CASSLRQGTMNEQYF. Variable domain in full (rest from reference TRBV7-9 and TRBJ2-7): DTGVSQNPRHKITKRGQNVTFRCDPISEHNRLYWYRQTLGQGPEFLTYFQNEAQLEKSRLLSDRFSAERPKGSFSTLEIQRTEQGDSAMYLCASSLRQGTMNEQYFGPGTRLTVT.

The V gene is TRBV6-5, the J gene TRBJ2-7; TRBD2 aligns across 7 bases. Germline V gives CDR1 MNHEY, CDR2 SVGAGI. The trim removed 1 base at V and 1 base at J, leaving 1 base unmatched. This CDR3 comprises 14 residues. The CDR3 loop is CASSYWGGSYEQYF. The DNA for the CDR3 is TGTGCCAGCAGTTACTGGGGGGGTTCCTACGAGCAGTACTTC.

CDR3 sequence (DNA): TGCGCCAGCAGCTTGTCTCTACAAGGGAACACTGAAGCTTTCTTT. Its protein product is CASSLSLQGNTEAFF. The J gene is TRBJ1-1, the V gene TRBV5-1, with unresolved D. The CDR3 runs 15 residues. The germline gives CDR1 SGHRS, CDR2 YFSETQ. The V and J ends lost 1 base and 1 base respectively, with 11 bases between them. Together with reference TRBV5-1 and TRBJ1-1, the CDR3 gives the full variable domain: KAGVTQTPRYLIKTRGQQVTLSCSPISGHRSVSWYQQTPGQGLQFLFEYFSETQRNKGNFPGRFSGRQFSNSRSEMNVSTLELGDSALYLCASSLSLQGNTEAFFGQGTRLTVV.

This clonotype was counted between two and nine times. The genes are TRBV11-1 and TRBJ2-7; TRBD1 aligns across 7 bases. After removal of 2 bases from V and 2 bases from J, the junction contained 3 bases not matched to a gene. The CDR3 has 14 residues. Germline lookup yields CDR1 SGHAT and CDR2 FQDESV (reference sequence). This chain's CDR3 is CASSLTGATYEQYF. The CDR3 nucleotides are TGTGCCAGCAGCTTAACAGGGGCTACCTACGAGCAGTACTTC.

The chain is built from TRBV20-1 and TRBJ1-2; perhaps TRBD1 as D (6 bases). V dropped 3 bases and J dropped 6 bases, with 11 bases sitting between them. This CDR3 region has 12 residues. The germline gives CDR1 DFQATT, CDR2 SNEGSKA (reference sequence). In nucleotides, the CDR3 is TGCAGTGCTAGCCACAGGGAAAATGGCTACACCTTC. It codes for CSASHRENGYTF.

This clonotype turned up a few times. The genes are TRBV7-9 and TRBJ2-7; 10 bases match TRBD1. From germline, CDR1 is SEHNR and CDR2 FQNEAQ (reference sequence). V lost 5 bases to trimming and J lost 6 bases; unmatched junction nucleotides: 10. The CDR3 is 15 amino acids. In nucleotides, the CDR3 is TGTGCCAGCAGCCCAGGGGGGACAGGGGCAACCGAGCAGTACTTC. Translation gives CASSPGGTGATEQYF.

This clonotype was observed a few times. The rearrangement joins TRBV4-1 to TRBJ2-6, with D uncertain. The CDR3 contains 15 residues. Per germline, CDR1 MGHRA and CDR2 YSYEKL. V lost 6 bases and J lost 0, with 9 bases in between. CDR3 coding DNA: TGCGCCAGCAGTGGTAGGGACTCTGGGGCCAACGTCCTGACTTTC. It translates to CASSGRDSGANVLTF.

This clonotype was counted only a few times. CDR3 sequence (DNA): TGTGCCACCAGTGAGGGGAGCACAGATACGCAGTATTTT. Its translation is CATSEGSTDTQYF. The chain links TRBV24-1 to TRBJ2-3; D not certain. CDR3 length equals 13 residues. In germline, CDR1 is KGHDR, CDR2 SFDVKD. With 4 bases removed from V and 0 bases from J, the gap between germline ends came to 4 bases.

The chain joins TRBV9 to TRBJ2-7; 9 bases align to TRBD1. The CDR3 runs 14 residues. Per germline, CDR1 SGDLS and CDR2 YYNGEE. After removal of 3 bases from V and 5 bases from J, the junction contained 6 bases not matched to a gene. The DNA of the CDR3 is TGTGCCAGCAGCGCGCCGGGACAGGGCCACGAGCAGTACTTC. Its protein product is CASSAPGQGHEQYF.

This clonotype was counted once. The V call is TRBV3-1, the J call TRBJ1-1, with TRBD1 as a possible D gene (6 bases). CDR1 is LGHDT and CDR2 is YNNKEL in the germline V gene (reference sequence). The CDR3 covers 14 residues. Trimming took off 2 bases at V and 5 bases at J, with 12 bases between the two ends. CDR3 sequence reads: CASSQQTGSTEAFF. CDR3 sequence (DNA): TGTGCCAGCAGCCAACAGACAGGTAGTACTGAAGCTTTCTTT. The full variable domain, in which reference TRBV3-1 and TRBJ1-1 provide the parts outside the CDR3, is DTAVSQTPKYLVTQMGNDKSIKCEQNLGHDTMYWYKQDSKKFLKIMFSYNNKELIINETVPNRFSPKSPDKAHLNLHINSLELGDSAVYFCASSQQTGSTEAFFGQGTRLTVV.

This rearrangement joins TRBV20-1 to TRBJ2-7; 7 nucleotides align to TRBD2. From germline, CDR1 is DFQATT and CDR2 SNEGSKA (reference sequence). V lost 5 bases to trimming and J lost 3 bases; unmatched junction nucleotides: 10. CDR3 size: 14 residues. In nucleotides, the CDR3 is TGCAGTGCTGCCCTGGGGACTAACCTCTACGAGCAGTACTTC. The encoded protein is CSAALGTNLYEQYF.

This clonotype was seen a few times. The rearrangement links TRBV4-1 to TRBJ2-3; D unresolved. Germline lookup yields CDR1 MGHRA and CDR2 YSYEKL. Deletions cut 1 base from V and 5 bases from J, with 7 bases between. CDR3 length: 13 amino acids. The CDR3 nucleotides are TGCGCCAGCAGCCAAGTCCGTGGAGATACGCAGTATTTT. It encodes CASSQVRGDTQYF.

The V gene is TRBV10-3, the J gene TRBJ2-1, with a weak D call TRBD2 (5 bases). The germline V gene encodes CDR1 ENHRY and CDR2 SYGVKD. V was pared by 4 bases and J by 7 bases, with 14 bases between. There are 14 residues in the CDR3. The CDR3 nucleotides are TGTGCCATCAGTGTAACACTAGTGGGGAATGAGCAGTTCTTC. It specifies CAISVTLVGNEQFF.